Listed below are T cell receptor beta chains from one sample, sequenced in a study of cytomegalovirus exposure and HLA in healthy donors. The protocol was immunoSEQ multiplex PCR, while the TCRdb copy is restricted to in-frame clones and leaves out a portion. The data contain 100,000 to 150,000 clones, about three quarters of them singletons. Sample: PBMCs. The receptors derive from a middle-aged woman in good health and CMV-seronegative. CDR3s include the opening cysteine and the closing phenylalanine or tryptophan. The order of the fields is V gene, J gene, clone size, D gene, CDR3 DNA, CDR3 protein. D genes are given only for firm matches. Rows give clone size only sometimes, using once, few, many, or a class for an expanded clone.

TRBV5-1	TRBJ2-7	few	TRBD1	TGCGCCAGCAGCGCCGGGACAGTCGTCCACGAGCAGTACTTC	CASSAGTVVHEQYF
TRBV5-1	TRBJ2-7	.	TRBD2	TGCGCCAGCAGCTTGGGGGCGGGAGTGTCCTACGAGCAGTACTTC	CASSLGAGVSYEQYF
TRBV9	TRBJ2-3	few	.	TGTGCCAGCAGCGTAGCTAGCGCAGATACGCAGTATTTT	CASSVASADTQYF
TRBV10-3	TRBJ2-7	.	.	TGTGCCATCAGTGATCGGGCAGGGATCTACGAGCAGTACTTC	CAISDRAGIYEQYF
TRBV6-6	TRBJ1-1	.	TRBD1	TGTGCCAGCAGTTATACCGGGACAGGGACACCCGAGGCTTTCTTT	CASSYTGTGTPEAFF
TRBV28	TRBJ1-1	.	TRBD1	TGTGCCAGCAGTTTTTGGGCAGGGGGTCTGAACACTGAAGCTTTCTTT	CASSFWAGGLNTEAFF
TRBV28	TRBJ1-5	.	.	TGTGCCAGCAGTAACCCCACAGGATTACGCAATCAGCCCCAGCATTTT	CASSNPTGLRNQPQHF
TRBV7-9	TRBJ2-2	.	.	TGTGCCAGCGGCCCTTCCAGGGGAAACACCGGGGAGCTGTTTTTT	CASGPSRGNTGELFF
TRBV7-9	TRBJ1-2	.	.	TGTGCCAGCAGCTTAGGGACACTCCTAGTGGGGGGCTACACCTTC	CASSLGTLLVGGYTF
TRBV28	TRBJ1-1	.	.	TGTGCCAGCAGGGGGGGTAGGAACACTGAAGCTTTCTTT	CASRGGRNTEAFF
TRBV6-1	TRBJ1-5	.	TRBD1	TGTGCCAGCACCCCACGGACAGGGGGTAGCCAGCCCCAGCATTTT	CASTPRTGGSQPQHF
TRBV18	TRBJ2-1	.	TRBD2	TGTGCCAGCTCCCTCACTAGCGTGTACAATGAGCAGTTCTTC	CASSLTSVYNEQFF
TRBV6-1	TRBJ2-1	.	.	TGTGCCAGCAGTGAAGGACTGACGCTTGCGAATGAGCAGTTCTTC	CASSEGLTLANEQFF
TRBV5-4	TRBJ2-6	.	.	TGTGCCAGCAGCTTGCGGACACGGATTGGATGGGCCAACGTCCTGACTTTC	CASSLRTRIGWANVLTF
TRBV2	TRBJ1-6	once	TRBD1	TGTGCCAGCAGGGGGTCGACAGGGTATAATTCACCCCTCCACTTT	CASRGSTGYNSPLHF
TRBV7-2	TRBJ2-2	.	TRBD1	TGTGCCAGCAGCTTAGGCCCCGGACAGGGGGCGGCCGGGGAGCTGTTTTTT	CASSLGPGQGAAGELFF
TRBV29-1	TRBJ2-1	few	.	TGCAGCGTATCAGGGTCTAGCTCCTACAATGAGCAGTTCTTC	CSVSGSSSYNEQFF
TRBV25-1	TRBJ2-3	.	.	TGTGCCAGCAGTGGTTCGGATACGCAGTATTTT	CASSGSDTQYF
TRBV25-1	TRBJ2-7	.	.	TGTGCCAGCACCACGGTGGCGGGGGCGGTCTACGAGCAGTACTTC	CASTTVAGAVYEQYF
TRBV9	TRBJ2-1	once	TRBD2	TGTGCCAGCAGCTCTAGCGGGAGTATGAATGAGCAGTTCTTC	CASSSSGSMNEQFF
TRBV2	TRBJ2-7	.	.	TGTGCCAGCAGGGGGTTGACAGAAGAGCAGTACTTC	CASRGLTEEQYF
TRBV27	TRBJ2-7	.	TRBD2	TGTGCCAGCAGTTATGGCGGGAGGGCCTACGAGCAGTACTTC	CASSYGGRAYEQYF
TRBV18	TRBJ2-5	once	.	TGTGCCAGCTCACCGGAGCGGGAGACCCAGTACTTC	CASSPERETQYF
TRBV7-9	TRBJ1-4	few	.	TGTGCCAGCAGCTTAGGGGGGGGCCGGAGGAAGGCAACTAATGAAAAACTGTTTTTT	CASSLGGGRRKATNEKLFF
TRBV6-6	TRBJ2-5	.	TRBD1	TGTGCCAGCAGTTGGACAGGGGGCGAGGAGACCCAGTACTTC	CASSWTGGEETQYF
TRBV28	TRBJ2-7	.	TRBD1	TGTGCCAGCAGGGATCCGGGACAGTCATACGAGCAGTACTTC	CASRDPGQSYEQYF
TRBV27	TRBJ1-6	.	TRBD1	TGTGCCAGCAGTTTAGGTCAGGGGGATGCCTATAATTCACCCCTCCACTTT	CASSLGQGDAYNSPLHF
TRBV27	TRBJ2-1	.	TRBD2	TGTGCCAGCAGTTTATTTGGACTAGCATTATACAATGAGCAGTTCTTC	CASSLFGLALYNEQFF
TRBV5-5	TRBJ1-1	.	.	TGTGCCAGCAGCCCGCCCCCCTGGGGGGGAATGAACACTGAAGCTTTCTTT	CASSPPPWGGMNTEAFF
TRBV6-1	TRBJ2-7	.	.	TGTGCCAGCAGTTCCGGACTTGTTTGGAAGCAGTACTTC	CASSSGLVWKQYF
TRBV5-1	TRBJ1-2	.	.	TGCGCCAGCAGCTTGGACAGGGTTTTTGGCTACACCTTC	CASSLDRVFGYTF
TRBV7-9	TRBJ2-5	few	TRBD1	TGTGCCAGCAGCCTGGGGACAGGGAATGGAGAGACCCAGTACTTC	CASSLGTGNGETQYF
TRBV10-3	TRBJ2-1	.	.	TGTGCCACCCGCTCCCCCGGAGAATACAATGAGCAGTTCTTC	CATRSPGEYNEQFF
TRBV19	TRBJ1-5	once	.	TGTGCCAGTAGTGGGGGACACTTATATCTAGGCCGGGATCAGCCCCAGCATTTT	CASSGGHLYLGRDQPQHF
TRBV21-1	TRBJ2-7	.	.	TGTGCCAGCAGCAAAGGACAGGGGGCATACGAGCAGTACTTC	CASSKGQGAYEQYF
TRBV4-3	TRBJ1-5	.	.	TGCGCCAGCAGCCAAGATGAGGGTCAGCCCCAGCATTTT	CASSQDEGQPQHF
TRBV5-4	TRBJ2-1	.	TRBD1	TGTGCCAGCAGCTACTGGGACAGGGGGATTCAGCAGTTCTTC	CASSYWDRGIQQFF
TRBV29-1	TRBJ2-1	.	TRBD1	TGCAGCGTTCTGACAGGGAGCTCCTGCAATGAGCAGTTCTTC	CSVLTGSSCNEQFF
TRBV7-6	TRBJ1-3	.	.	TGTGCCAGCAGCCTCCAGGCAGGGGCTGGAAACACCATATATTTT	CASSLQAGAGNTIYF
TRBV4-1	TRBJ2-3	few	.	TGCGCCAGCAGCTCCCTCGAGTACACAGATACGCAGTATTTT	CASSSLEYTDTQYF
TRBV5-4	TRBJ1-2	.	.	TGTGCCAGCAGCTTGGTAGGGGGGGGAAGCTATGGCTACACCTTC	CASSLVGGGSYGYTF
TRBV28	TRBJ2-1	.	.	TGTGCCAGCAGTTTCGCCAGCTCCTACAATGAGCAGTTCTTC	CASSFASSYNEQFF
TRBV28	TRBJ2-7	few	TRBD2	TGTGCCAGCAGTCCTCGGACTAGCGGGAGGCGCGAGCAGTACTTC	CASSPRTSGRREQYF
TRBV19	TRBJ2-1	.	TRBD1	TGTGCCAGTAAAAGGCAAGGGACAGGGATCGATGAGCAGTTCTTC	CASKRQGTGIDEQFF
TRBV25-1	TRBJ2-7	.	TRBD1	TGTGCCAGCGGACCGACAGGGGCTGGCTACGAGCAGTACTTC	CASGPTGAGYEQYF
TRBV6-5	TRBJ2-2	.	TRBD2	TGTGCCAGCAGTTACGGTCAGGGAGGGACCGGGGAGCTGTTTTTT	CASSYGQGGTGELFF
TRBV6-1	TRBJ1-5	.	.	TGTGCCAGCAGCAACCGGGACTATCAGCCCCAGCATTTT	CASSNRDYQPQHF
TRBV5-1	TRBJ2-6	.	TRBD1	TGCGCCAGCAGCTCCCCAAAGGGGGCTGGGGCCAACGGCCTGACTTTC	CASSSPKGAGANGLTF
TRBV15	TRBJ2-1	.	TRBD2	TGTGCCACCAGCAGACCTAGCGGGGCTGTCTACAATGAGCAGTTCTTC	CATSRPSGAVYNEQFF
TRBV28	TRBJ2-2	.	TRBD1	TGTGCCAGCAGCACAGGGGTAGAGACCGGGGAGCTGTTTTTT	CASSTGVETGELFF
TRBV11-3	TRBJ1-1	.	.	TGTGCCAGCAGCTTAGATGGCGGGGCGGACACTGAAGCTTTCTTT	CASSLDGGADTEAFF
TRBV7-2	TRBJ2-7	.	.	TGTGCCAGCAGCTTATCCGGACTACAATTCTACGAGCAGTACTTC	CASSLSGLQFYEQYF
TRBV27	TRBJ2-2	.	.	TGTGCCAGCAGTTTAGGGAGACTAGCGAACACCGGGGAGCTGTTTTTT	CASSLGRLANTGELFF